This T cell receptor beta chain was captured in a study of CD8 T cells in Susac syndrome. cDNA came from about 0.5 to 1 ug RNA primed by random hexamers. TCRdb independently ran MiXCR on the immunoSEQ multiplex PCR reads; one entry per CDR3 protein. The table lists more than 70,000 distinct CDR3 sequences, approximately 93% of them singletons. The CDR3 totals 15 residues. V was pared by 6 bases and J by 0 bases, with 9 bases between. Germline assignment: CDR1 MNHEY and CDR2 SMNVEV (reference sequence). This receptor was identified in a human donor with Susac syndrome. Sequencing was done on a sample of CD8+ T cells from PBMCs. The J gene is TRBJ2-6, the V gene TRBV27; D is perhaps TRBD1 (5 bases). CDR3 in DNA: TGTGCCAGCAGAGGGGCTGGCTCTGGGGCCAACGTCCTGACTTTC. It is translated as CASRGAGSGANVLTF.